This T cell receptor beta chain was sequenced during a study of T cell repertoires in cytomegalovirus infection. Study conclusions and caveats: HLA-C-restricted, CMV-specific TCR beta clonotypes were dominant ex vivo.

In TCRdb, the reads were re-called with MiXCR into one record per CDR3 protein. The top ten clones hold 10% of a sample with approximately 490,000 distinct CDR3 sequences, about 10% of them seen once. With 4 bases removed from V and 2 bases from J, the gap between germline ends came to 10 bases. The CDR3 contains 14 residues. The germline V gene has CDR1 LGHDT and CDR2 YNNKEL (reference sequence). This clonotype has only a few counts. Its antigen is unknown. This receptor was obtained from a human donor in good health (CMV status not recorded). Some clones in this sample may be carry-over from other donors' samples. This chain joins TRBV3-1 and TRBJ2-3; TRBD2 might be the D (6 bases). Source material: PBMCs. The CDR3 DNA is TGTGCCAGCAGCCCAGCGGGCCTCACAGATACGCAGTATTTT. Translating gives CASSPAGLTDTQYF.